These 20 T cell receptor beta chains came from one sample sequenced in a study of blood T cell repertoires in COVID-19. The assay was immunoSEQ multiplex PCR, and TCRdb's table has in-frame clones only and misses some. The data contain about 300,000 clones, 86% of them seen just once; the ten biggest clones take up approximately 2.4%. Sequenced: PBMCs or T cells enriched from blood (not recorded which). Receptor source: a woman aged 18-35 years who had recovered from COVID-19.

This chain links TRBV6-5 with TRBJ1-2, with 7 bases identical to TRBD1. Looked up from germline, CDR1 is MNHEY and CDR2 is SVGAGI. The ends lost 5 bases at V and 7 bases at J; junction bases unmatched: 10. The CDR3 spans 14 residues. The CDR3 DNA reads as TGTGCCAGCAGTCTACAGGGGCGCGGATCTGGCTACACCTTC. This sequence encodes CASSLQGRGSGYTF.

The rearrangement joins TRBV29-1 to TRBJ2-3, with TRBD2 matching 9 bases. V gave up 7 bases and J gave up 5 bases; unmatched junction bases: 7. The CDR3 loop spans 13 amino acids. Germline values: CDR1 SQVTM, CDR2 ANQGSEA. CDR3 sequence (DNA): TGCAGCGCGCGGGGGGGCCTTCGAGATACGCAGTATTTT. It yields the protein CSARGGLRDTQYF.

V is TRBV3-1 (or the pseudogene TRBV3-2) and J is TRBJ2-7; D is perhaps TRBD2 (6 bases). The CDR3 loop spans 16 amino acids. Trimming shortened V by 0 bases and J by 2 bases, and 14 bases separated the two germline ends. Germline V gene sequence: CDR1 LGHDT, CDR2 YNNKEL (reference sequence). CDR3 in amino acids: CASSQDRGIEPYEQYF. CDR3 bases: TGTGCCAGCAGCCAAGATCGGGGGATAGAACCCTACGAGCAGTACTTC.

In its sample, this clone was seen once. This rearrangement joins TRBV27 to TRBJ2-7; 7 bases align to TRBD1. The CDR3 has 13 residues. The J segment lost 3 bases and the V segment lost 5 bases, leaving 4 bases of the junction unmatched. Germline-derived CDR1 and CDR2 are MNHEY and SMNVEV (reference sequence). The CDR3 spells CASSPSGGYEQYF. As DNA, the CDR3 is TGTGCCAGCAGTCCCTCAGGGGGCTACGAGCAGTACTTC.

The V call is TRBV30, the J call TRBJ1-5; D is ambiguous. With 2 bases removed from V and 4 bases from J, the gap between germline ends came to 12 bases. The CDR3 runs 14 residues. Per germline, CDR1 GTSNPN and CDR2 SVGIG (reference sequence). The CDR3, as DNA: TGTGCCTGGAGTCGAGGAGGGAATAATCAGCCCCAGCATTTT. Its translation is CAWSRGGNNQPQHF.

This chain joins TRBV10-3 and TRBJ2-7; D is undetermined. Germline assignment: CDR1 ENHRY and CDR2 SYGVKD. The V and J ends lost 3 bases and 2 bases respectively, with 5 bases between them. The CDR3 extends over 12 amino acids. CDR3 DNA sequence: TGTGCCATCAGTGATGAGGCCTACGAGCAGTACTTC. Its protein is CAISDEAYEQYF.

CDR3 coding DNA: TGTGCCTGGACTCGGTTCCAGGGGATTGACCACTATGGCTACACCTTC. Its protein is CAWTRFQGIDHYGYTF. The rearrangement links TRBV30 to TRBJ1-2, with TRBD1 as a possible D gene (6 bases). Germline-derived CDR1 and CDR2 are GTSNPN and SVGIG (reference sequence). The V end lost 4 bases, the J end lost 3 bases, and 21 bases lay between the germline ends. CDR3 length: 16 residues.

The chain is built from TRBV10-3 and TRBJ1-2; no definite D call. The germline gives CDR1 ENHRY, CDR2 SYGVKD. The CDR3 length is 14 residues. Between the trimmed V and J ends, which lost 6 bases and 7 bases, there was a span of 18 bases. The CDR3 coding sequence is TGTGCCATCAGGCCCCCGGAGAGGTCTGGTGGCTACACCTTC. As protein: CAIRPPERSGGYTF.

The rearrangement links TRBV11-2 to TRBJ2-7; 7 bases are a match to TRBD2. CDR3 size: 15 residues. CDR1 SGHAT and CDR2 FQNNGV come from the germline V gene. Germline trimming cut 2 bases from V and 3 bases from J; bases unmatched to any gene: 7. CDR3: CASSLQGTTLYEQYF. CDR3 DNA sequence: TGTGCCAGCAGCTTACAAGGGACTACCCTCTACGAGCAGTACTTC.

CDR3 bases: TGTGCCAGCAGTTTGTGGACAAACTATGGCTACACCTTC. Encoded protein: CASSLWTNYGYTF. This chain joins TRBV28 and TRBJ1-2, with D possibly matching TRBD1 (5 bases). The CDR3 length is 13 residues. CDR1 is MDHEN and CDR2 is SYDVKM in the germline V gene. Between the trimmed V and J ends, which lost 3 bases and 2 bases, there was a span of 7 bases.

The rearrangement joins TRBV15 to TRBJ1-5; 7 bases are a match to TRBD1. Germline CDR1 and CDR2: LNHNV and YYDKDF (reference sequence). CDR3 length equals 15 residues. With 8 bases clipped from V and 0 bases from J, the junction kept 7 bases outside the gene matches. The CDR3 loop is CATAAGTVSNQPQHF. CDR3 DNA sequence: TGTGCCACCGCTGCCGGGACAGTTAGCAATCAGCCCCAGCATTTT.

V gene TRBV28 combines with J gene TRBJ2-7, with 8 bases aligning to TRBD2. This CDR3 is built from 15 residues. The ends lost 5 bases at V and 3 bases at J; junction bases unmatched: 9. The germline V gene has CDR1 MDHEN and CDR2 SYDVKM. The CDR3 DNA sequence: TGTGCCAGCAGTCGAGCGGGAGTAGCGCGCTACGAGCAGTACTTC. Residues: CASSRAGVARYEQYF.

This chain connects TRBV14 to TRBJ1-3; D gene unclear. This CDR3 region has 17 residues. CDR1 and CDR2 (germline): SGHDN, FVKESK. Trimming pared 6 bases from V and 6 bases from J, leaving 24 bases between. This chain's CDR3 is CASRPRFGVGIENTIYF. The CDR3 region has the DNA TGTGCCAGCAGACCCCGTTTTGGAGTAGGAATCGAAAACACCATATATTTT. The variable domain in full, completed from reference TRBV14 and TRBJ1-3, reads EAGVTQFPSHSVIEKGQTVTLRCDPISGHDNLYWYRRVMGKEIKFLLHFVKESKQDESGMPNNRFLAERTGGTYSTLKVQPAELEDSGVYFCASRPRFGVGIENTIYFGEGSWLTVV.

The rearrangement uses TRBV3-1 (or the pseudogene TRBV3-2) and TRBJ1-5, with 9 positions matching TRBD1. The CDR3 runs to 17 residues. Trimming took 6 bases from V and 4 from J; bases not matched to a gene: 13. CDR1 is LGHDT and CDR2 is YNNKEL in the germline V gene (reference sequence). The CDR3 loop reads CASRTDRGPLRNQPQHF. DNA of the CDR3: TGTGCCAGCAGGACGGACAGGGGCCCCTTAAGAAATCAGCCCCAGCATTTT.

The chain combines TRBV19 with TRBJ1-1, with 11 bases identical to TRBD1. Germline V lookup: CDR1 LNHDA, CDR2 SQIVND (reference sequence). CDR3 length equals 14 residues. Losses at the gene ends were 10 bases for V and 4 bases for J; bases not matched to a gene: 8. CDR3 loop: CATETGTGGTEAFF. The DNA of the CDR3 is TGTGCCACAGAGACCGGGACAGGGGGCACTGAAGCTTTCTTT.

CDR3 sequence: CASARPHRGTDTGELFF. The CDR3 DNA sequence: TGTGCCAGTGCGAGACCCCACCGGGGGACTGACACCGGGGAGCTGTTTTTT. This sequence joins TRBV19 and TRBJ2-2; maybe TRBD2 (6 bases). The CDR3 spans 17 residues. Trimming took off 8 bases at V and 3 bases at J, with 22 bases between the two ends. Looked up from germline, CDR1 is LNHDA and CDR2 is SQIVND (reference sequence).

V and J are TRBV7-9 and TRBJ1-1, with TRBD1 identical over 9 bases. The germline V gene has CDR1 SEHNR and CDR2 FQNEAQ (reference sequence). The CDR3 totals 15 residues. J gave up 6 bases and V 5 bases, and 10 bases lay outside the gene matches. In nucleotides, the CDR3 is TGTGCCAGCAGCCCCACTCCAAGACAGGGGGCTGAAGCTTTCTTT. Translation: CASSPTPRQGAEAFF.

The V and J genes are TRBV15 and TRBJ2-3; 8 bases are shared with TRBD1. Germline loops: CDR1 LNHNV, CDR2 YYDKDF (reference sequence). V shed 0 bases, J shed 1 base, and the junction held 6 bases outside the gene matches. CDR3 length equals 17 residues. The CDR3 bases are TGTGCCACCAGCAGAGAAGGACAGGGTTGGGGCACAGATACGCAGTATTTT. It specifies CATSREGQGWGTDTQYF.

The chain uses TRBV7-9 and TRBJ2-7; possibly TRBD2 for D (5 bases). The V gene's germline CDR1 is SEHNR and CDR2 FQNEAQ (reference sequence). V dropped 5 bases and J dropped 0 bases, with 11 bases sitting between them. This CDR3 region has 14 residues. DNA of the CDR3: TGTGCCAGCAGCCACGGACTGGACTCCTACGAGCAGTACTTC. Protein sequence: CASSHGLDSYEQYF.

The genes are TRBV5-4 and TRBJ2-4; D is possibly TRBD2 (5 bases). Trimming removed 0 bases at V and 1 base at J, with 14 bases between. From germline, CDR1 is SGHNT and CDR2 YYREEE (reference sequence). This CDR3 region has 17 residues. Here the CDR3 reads CASSLVVSGGAKNIQYF. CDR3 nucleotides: TGTGCCAGCAGCTTGGTTGTTTCCGGCGGGGCCAAAAACATTCAGTACTTC.